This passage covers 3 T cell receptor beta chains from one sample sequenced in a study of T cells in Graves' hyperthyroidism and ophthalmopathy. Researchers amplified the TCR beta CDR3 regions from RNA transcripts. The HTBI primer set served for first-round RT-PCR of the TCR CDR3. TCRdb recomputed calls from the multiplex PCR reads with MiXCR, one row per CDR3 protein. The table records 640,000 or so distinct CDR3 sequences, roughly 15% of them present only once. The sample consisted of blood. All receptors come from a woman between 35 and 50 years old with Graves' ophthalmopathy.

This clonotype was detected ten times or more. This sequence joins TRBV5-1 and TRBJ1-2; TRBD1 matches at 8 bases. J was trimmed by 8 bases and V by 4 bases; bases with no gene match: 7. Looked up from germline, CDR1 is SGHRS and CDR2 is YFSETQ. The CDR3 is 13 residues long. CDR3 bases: TGCGCCAGCAGCCCGGGGACAGGTCAAGGCTACACCTTC. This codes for CASSPGTGQGYTF.

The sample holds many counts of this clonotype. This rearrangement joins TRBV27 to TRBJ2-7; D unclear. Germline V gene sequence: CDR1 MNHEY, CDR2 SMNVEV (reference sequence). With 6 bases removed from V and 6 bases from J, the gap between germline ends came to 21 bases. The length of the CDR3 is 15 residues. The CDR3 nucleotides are TGTGCCAGCAGAACCTGGTTGGCTGGGAATAGCGAGCAGTACTTC. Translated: CASRTWLAGNSEQYF.

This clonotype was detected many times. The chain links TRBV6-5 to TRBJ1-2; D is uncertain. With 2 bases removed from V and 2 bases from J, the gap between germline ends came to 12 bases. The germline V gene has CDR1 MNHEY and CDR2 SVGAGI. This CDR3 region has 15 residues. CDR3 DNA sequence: TGTGCCAGCAGTTACAGTGCCGAACTAAACTATGGCTACACCTTC. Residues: CASSYSAELNYGYTF.